This TCR beta chain was captured in a study of T cells in Graves' hyperthyroidism and ophthalmopathy. Points from the study as a whole: It was a median roughly six months before onset that the model predicted ophthalmopathy.

RNA transcripts gave rise to amplified TCR beta CDR3 regions. An initial round of RT-PCR targeting the TCR CDR3 relied on the HTBI primer set. Each CDR3 protein is one row after TCRdb ran MiXCR on the multiplex PCR reads. This table has fewer than 350,000 distinct CDR3 sequences, about 14% appearing once. Every diagnosis used clinical symptoms, serum thyroxine and TRAb, thyroid ultrasound and orbital computed tomography. Using around 10 ml of fresh peripheral blood, PBMCs were prepared. This clonotype was recorded many times. Its antigen is still unknown. V was trimmed by 8 bases and J by 4 bases, leaving 8 bases between them. This CDR3 comprises 11 residues. Germline V lookup: CDR1 ENHRY, CDR2 SYGVKD.

The receptor's source is a woman under 40 with Graves' hyperthyroidism that later progressed to Graves' ophthalmopathy. The chain employs TRBV10-3 and TRBJ1-1, with D maybe TRBD1 (5 bases). Input material: blood. CDR3 nucleotides: TGTGCCATCGGGAGGGGCACTGAAGCTTTCTTT. Amino acid sequence: CAIGRGTEAFF.